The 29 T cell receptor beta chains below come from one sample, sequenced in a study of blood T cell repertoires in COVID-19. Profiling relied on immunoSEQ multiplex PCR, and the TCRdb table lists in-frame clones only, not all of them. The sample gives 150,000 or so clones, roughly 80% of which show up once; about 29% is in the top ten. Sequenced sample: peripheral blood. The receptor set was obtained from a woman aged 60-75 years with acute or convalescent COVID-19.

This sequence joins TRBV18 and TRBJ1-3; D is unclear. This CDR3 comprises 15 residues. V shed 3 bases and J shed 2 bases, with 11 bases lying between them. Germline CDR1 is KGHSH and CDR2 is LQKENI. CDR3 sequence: CASSPTARPGNTIYF. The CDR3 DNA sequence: TGTGCCAGCTCACCGACTGCTAGGCCTGGAAACACCATATATTTT.

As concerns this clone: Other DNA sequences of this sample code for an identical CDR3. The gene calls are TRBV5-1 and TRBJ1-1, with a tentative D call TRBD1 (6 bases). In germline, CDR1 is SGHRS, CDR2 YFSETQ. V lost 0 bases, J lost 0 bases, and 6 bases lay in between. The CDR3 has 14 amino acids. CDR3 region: CASSLDRVNTEAFF. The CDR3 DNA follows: TGCGCCAGCAGCTTGGACAGGGTGAACACTGAAGCTTTCTTT.

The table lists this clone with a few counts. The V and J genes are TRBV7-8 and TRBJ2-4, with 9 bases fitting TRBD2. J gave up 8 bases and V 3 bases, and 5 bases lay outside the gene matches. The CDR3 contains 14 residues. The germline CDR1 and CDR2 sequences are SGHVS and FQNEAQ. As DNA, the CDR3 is TGTGCCAGCAGCTTGCGGGGGGGCGTGGACATTCAGTACTTC. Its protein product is CASSLRGGVDIQYF. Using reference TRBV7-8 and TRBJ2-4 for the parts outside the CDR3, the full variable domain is GAGVSQSPRYKVAKRGQDVALRCDPISGHVSLFWYQQALGQGPEFLTYFQNEAQLDKSGLPSDRFFAERPEGSVSTLKIQRTQQEDSAVYLCASSLRGGVDIQYFGAGTRLSVL.

The CDR3 sequence is CASSSGQGGEQYV. CDR3 bases: TGTGCCAGCAGTTCGGGACAGGGGGGTGAGCAGTACGTC. The chain couples TRBV7-8 to TRBJ2-7; 11 nucleotides agree with TRBD1. CDR3 length: 13 residues. With V trimmed by 6 bases and J by 7 bases, 5 bases remained unmatched. Germline V gene data show CDR1 as SGHVS and CDR2 as FQNEAQ.

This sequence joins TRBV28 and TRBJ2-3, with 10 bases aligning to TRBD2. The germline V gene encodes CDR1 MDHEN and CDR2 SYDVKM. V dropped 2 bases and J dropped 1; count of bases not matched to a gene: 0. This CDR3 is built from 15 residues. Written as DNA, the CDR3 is TGTGCCAGCAGTTTAGGGACTAGCGGCACAGATACGCAGTATTTT. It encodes CASSLGTSGTDTQYF. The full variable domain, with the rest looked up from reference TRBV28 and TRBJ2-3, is DVKVTQSSRYLVKRTGEKVFLECVQDMDHENMFWYRQDPGLGLRLIYFSYDVKMKEKGDIPEGYSVSREKKERFSLILESASTNQTSMYLCASSLGTSGTDTQYFGPGTRLTVL.

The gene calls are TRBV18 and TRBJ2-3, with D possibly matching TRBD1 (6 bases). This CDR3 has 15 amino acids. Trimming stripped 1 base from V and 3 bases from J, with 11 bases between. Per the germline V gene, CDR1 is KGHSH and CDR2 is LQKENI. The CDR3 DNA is TGTGCCAGCTCACCACGGGGGCGAGAAACAGATACGCAGTATTTT. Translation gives CASSPRGRETDTQYF.

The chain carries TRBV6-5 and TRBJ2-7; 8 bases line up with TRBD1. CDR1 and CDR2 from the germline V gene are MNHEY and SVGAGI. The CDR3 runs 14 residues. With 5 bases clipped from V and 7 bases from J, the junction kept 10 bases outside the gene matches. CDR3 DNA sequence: TGTGCCAGCAGTCTTGGGACAGGCCATGGGGAGCAGTACGTC. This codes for CASSLGTGHGEQYV.

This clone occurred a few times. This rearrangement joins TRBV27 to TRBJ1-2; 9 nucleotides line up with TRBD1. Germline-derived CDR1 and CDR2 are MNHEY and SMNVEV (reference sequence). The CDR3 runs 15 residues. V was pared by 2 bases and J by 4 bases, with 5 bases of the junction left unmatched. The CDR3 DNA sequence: TGTGCCAGCAGTTTAGGACAGGGGCCACTCTATGGCTACACCTTC. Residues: CASSLGQGPLYGYTF.

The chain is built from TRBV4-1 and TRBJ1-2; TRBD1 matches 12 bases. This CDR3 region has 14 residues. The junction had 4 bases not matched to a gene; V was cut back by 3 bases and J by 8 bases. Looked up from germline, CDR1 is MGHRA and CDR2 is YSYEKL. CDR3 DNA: TGCGCCAGCAGCCAGGGACAGGGGGCAAGAGGCTACACCTTC. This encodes CASSQGQGARGYTF.

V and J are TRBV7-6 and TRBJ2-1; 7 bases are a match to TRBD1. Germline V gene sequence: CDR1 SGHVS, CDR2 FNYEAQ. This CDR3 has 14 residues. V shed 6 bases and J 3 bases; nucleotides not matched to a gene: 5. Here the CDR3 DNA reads TGTGCCAGCAGTCTAGGACAGGACTACAATGAGCAGTTCTTC. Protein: CASSLGQDYNEQFF.

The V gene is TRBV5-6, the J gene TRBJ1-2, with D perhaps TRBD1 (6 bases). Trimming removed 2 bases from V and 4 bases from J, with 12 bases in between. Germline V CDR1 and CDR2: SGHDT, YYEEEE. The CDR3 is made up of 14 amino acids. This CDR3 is CASSFRGAGYGYTF. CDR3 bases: TGTGCCAGCAGCTTCCGGGGGGCAGGCTATGGCTACACCTTC. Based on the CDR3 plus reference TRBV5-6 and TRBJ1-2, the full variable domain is DAGVTQSPTHLIKTRGQQVTLRCSPKSGHDTVSWYQQALGQGPQFIFQYYEEEERQRGNFPDRFSGHQFPNYSSELNVNALLLGDSALYLCASSFRGAGYGYTFGSGTRLTVV.

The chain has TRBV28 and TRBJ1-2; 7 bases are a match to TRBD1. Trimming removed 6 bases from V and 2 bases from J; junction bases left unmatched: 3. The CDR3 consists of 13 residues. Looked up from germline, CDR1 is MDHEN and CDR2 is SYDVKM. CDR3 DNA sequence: TGTGCCAGCAGGGCAGGGGGAAACTATGGCTACACCTTC. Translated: CASRAGGNYGYTF.

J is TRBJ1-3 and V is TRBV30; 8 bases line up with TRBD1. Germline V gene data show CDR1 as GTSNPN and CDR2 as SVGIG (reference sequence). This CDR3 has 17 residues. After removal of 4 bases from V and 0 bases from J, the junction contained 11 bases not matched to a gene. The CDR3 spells CAWTVPWTGSSGNTIYF. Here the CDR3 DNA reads TGTGCCTGGACTGTCCCGTGGACAGGGAGCTCTGGAAACACCATATATTTT.

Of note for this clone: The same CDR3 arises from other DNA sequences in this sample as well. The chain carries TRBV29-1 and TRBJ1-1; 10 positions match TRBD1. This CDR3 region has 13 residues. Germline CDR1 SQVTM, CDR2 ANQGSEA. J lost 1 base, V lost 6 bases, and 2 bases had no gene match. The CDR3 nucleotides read TGCAGCGTGAGGACAGGGGGGAACACTGAAGCTTTCTTT. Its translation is CSVRTGGNTEAFF. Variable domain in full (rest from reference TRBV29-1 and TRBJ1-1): SAVISQKPSRDICQRGTSLTIQCQVDSQVTMMFWYRQQPGQSLTLIATANQGSEATYESGFVIDKFPISRPNLTFSTLTVSNMSPEDSSIYLCSVRTGGNTEAFFGQGTRLTVV.

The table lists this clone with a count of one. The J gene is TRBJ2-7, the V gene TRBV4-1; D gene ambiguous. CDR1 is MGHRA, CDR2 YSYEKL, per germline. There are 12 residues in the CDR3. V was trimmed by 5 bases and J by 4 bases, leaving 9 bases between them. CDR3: CASSNTAYEQYV. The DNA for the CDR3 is TGCGCCAGCAGCAATACAGCATACGAGCAGTACGTC.

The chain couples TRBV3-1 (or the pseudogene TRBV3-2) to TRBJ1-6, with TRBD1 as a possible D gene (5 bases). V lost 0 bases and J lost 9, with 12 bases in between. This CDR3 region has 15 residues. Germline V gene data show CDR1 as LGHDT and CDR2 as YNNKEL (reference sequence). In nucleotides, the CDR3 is TGTGCCAGCAGCCAAGAGGGGGGATTGGGTTCACCCCTCCACTTT. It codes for CASSQEGGLGSPLHF.

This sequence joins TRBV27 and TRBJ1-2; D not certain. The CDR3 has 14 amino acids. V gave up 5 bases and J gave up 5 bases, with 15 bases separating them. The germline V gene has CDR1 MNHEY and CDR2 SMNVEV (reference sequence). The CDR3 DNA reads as TGTGCCAGCAGTCCCTCGTCCCAGTGGTATGGCTACACCTTC. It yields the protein CASSPSSQWYGYTF.

CDR3 residues: CASSGTGWNTIYF. CDR3 bases: TGTGCCAGCAGCGGGACAGGGTGGAACACCATATATTTT. The chain recombines TRBV4-2 with TRBJ1-3; 9 positions agree with TRBD1. This CDR3 has 13 residues. V shed 5 bases and J 7 bases; nucleotides not matched to a gene: 3. Germline V lookup: CDR1 LGHNA, CDR2 YNFKEQ.

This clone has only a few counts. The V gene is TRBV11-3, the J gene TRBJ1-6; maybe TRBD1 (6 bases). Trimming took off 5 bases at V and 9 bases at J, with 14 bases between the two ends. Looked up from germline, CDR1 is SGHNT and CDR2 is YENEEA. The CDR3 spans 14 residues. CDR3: CASSQQGQGSPLHF. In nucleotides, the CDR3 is TGTGCCAGCAGCCAACAGGGTCAGGGTTCACCCCTCCACTTT.

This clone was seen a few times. CDR3 region: CASGLIGGYGYEQYF. In nucleotides, the CDR3 is TGTGCTAGTGGTTTGATCGGGGGTTACGGGTACGAGCAGTACTTC. The chain combines TRBV12-5 with TRBJ2-7, with TRBD2 as a possible D gene (6 bases). This CDR3 region has 15 residues. The germline V gene encodes CDR1 LGHNT and CDR2 FRNRAP. With 2 bases removed from V and 4 bases from J, the gap between germline ends came to 15 bases.

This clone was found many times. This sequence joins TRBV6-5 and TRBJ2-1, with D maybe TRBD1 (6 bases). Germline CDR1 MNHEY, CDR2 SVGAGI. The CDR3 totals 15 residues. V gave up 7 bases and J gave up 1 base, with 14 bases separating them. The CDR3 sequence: CASILGTGSYNEQFF. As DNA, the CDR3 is TGTGCCAGCATCCTGGGAACAGGGTCCTACAATGAGCAGTTCTTC.

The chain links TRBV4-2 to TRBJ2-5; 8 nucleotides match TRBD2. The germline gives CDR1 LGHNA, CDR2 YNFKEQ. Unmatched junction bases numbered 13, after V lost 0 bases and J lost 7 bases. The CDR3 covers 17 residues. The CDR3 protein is CASSQDRGGGQTGTQYF. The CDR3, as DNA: TGTGCCAGCAGCCAAGATAGGGGCGGGGGGCAGACGGGGACCCAGTACTTC.

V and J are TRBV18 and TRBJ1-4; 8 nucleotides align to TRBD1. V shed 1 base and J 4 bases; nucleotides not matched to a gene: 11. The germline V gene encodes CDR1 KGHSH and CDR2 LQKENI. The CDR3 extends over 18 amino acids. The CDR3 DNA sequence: TGTGCCAGCTCACCACTTACCACCCTAACAGGGGGTAATGAAAAACTGTTTTTT. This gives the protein CASSPLTTLTGGNEKLFF.

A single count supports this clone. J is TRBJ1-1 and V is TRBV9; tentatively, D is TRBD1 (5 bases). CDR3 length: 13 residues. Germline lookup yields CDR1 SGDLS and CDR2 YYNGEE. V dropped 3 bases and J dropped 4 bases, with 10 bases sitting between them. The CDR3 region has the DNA TGTGCCAGCAGCGCCCAGGGTTCCACTGAAGCTTTCTTT. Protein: CASSAQGSTEAFF. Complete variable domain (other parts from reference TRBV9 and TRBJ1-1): DSGVTQTPKHLITATGQRVTLRCSPRSGDLSVYWYQQSLDQGLQFLIQYYNGEERAKGNILERFSAQQFPDLHSELNLSSLELGDSALYFCASSAQGSTEAFFGQGTRLTVV.

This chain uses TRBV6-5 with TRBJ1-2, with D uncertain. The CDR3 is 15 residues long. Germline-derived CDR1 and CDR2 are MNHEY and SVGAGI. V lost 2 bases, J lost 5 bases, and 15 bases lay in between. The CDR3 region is CASSYGTATYYGYTF. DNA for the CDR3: TGTGCCAGCAGTTACGGTACAGCTACCTATTATGGCTACACCTTC.

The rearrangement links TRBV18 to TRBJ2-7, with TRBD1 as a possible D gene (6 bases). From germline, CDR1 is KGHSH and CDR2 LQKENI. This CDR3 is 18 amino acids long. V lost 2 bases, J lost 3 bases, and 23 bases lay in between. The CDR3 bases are TGTGCCAGCTCACCAATCGCCCCAGGGGTTCGCTCAAACTACGAGCAGTACTTC. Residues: CASSPIAPGVRSNYEQYF.

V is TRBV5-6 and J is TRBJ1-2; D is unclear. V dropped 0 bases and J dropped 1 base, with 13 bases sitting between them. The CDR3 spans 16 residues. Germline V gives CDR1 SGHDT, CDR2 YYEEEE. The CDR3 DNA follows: TGTGCCAGCAGCTTGGGTACCCAACAATTTAACTATGGCTACACCTTC. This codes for CASSLGTQQFNYGYTF.

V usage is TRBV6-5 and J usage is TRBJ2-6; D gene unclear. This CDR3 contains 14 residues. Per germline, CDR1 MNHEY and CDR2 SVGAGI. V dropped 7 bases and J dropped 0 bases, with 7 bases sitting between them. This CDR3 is CASKSSSGANVLTF. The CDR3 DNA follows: TGTGCCAGCAAGTCTAGCTCTGGGGCCAACGTCCTGACTTTC.

The CDR3 spells CASSVDPGYGYTF. The CDR3 DNA sequence: TGTGCCAGCAGCGTAGATCCAGGGTACGGCTACACCTTC. The chain has TRBV9 and TRBJ1-2; possible D gene TRBD1, 5 bases. V lost 0 bases, J lost 8 bases, and 11 bases lay in between. Germline-derived CDR1 and CDR2 are SGDLS and YYNGEE. CDR3 length: 13 residues.